Each of the 4 T cell receptor beta chains below was sequenced from the same sample in a study of regulatory T cells in long-lasting Graves disease. This sample's time point: newly diagnosed GD, antithyroid drugs for less than 3 months. Extracted RNA from PBMCs served as the source of the TCR library. According to the study, TCR beta libraries were built with iRepertoire HTBI primers and CDR3-region Arm-PCR. TCRdb called the multiplex PCR reads again in MiXCR, with one record for every CDR3 protein. Among some 460,000 distinct CDR3 sequences listed, roughly 16% were seen once. The same sample was also studied in work on T cells in Graves' hyperthyroidism and ophthalmopathy.

The sample consisted of peripheral blood mononuclear cells (PBMCs), taken at new diagnosis, from a patient treated with antithyroid drugs. Source of these receptors: a man aged 40-49 years with Graves disease.

The sample holds many counts of this clonotype. This rearrangement joins TRBV5-1 to TRBJ1-2; D uncertain. CDR1 and CDR2 from the germline V gene are SGHRS and YFSETQ. The V end lost 1 base, the J end lost 2 bases, and 9 bases lay between the germline ends. This CDR3 has 14 amino acids. CDR3 in DNA: TGCGCCAGCAGCTTGCTTGACACCAACTATGGCTACACCTTC. It codes for CASSLLDTNYGYTF.

The chain uses TRBV12-3 or TRBV12-4 and TRBJ2-4, with D tentatively TRBD2 (5 bases). CDR3 length: 15 residues. V was shortened by 6 bases and J by 4 bases, with 16 bases between the two germline ends. This CDR3 reads CASRSHGGGKNIQYF. CDR3 nucleotides: TGTGCCAGCAGGTCCCACGGAGGTGGAAAAAACATTCAGTACTTC.

The genes are TRBV19 and TRBJ2-4, with D possibly called TRBD1 or TRBD2 (5 bases each). Germline CDR1 LNHDA, CDR2 SQIVND (reference sequence). The CDR3 covers 14 residues. Trimming took 5 bases from V and 0 from J, leaving 8 bases between them. The CDR3 sequence is CASSEGRAKNIQYF. In DNA form, the CDR3 reads TGTGCCAGTAGTGAGGGGCGAGCCAAAAACATTCAGTACTTC. The full variable domain, in which reference TRBV19 and TRBJ2-4 provide the parts outside the CDR3, is DGGITQSPKYLFRKEGQNVTLSCEQNLNHDAMYWYRQDPGQGLRLIYYSQIVNDFQKGDIAEGYSVSREKKESFPLTVTSAQKNPTAFYLCASSEGRAKNIQYFGAGTRLSVL.

This clonotype turned up a few times. V usage is TRBV30 and J usage is TRBJ2-1; D tentatively fits TRBD1 or TRBD2 (5 bases each). CDR1 and CDR2 (germline): GTSNPN, SVGIG (reference sequence). The CDR3 covers 14 residues. Between the trimmed V and J ends, which lost 8 bases and 7 bases, there was a span of 21 bases. The CDR3 region is CAGWAGTTINEQFF. The DNA of the CDR3 is TGTGCCGGGTGGGCCGGGACCACTATAAATGAGCAGTTCTTC.